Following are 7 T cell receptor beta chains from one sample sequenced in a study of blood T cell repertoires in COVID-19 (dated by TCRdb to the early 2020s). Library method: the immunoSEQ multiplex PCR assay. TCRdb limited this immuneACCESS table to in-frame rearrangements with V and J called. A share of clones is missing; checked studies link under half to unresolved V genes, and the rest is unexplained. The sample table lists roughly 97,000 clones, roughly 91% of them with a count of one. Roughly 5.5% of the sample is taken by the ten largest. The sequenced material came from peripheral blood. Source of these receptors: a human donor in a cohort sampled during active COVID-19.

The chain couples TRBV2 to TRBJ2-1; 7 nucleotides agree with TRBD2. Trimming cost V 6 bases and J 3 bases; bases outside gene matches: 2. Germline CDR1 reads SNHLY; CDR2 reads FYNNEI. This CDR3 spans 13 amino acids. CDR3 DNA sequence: TGTGCCAGCAGGGGGGGGTACTACAATGAGCAGTTCTTC. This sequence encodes CASRGGYYNEQFF.

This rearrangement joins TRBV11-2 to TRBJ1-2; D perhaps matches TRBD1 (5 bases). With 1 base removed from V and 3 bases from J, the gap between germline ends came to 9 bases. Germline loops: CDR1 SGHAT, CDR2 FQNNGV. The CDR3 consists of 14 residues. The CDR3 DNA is TGTGCCAGCAGCTTAGTCAGGGCGGACTATGGCTACACCTTC. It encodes CASSLVRADYGYTF.

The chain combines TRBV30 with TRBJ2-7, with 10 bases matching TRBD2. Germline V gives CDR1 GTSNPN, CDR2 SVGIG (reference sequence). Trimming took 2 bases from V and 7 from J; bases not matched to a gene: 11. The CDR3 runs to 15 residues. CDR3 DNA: TGTGCCTGGAGTACCGGACTAGCGGTAACCCTGGAGCAGTACTTC. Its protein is CAWSTGLAVTLEQYF.

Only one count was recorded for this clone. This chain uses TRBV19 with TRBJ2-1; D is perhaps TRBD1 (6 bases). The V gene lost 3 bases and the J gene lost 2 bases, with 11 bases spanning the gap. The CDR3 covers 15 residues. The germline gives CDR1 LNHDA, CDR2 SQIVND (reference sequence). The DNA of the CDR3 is TGTGCCAGTAGTATCCGGGACAACACCTACAATGAGCAGTTCTTC. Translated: CASSIRDNTYNEQFF.

As DNA, the CDR3 is TGTGCCAGCAACTTTGAGGGGAGCGGGGGCTACGAGCAGTACTTC. It translates to CASNFEGSGGYEQYF. The V gene is TRBV5-6, the J gene TRBJ2-7; 8 nucleotides align to TRBD2. The CDR3 has 15 residues. With 6 bases clipped from V and 3 bases from J, the junction kept 11 bases outside the gene matches. The germline V gene encodes CDR1 SGHDT and CDR2 YYEEEE.

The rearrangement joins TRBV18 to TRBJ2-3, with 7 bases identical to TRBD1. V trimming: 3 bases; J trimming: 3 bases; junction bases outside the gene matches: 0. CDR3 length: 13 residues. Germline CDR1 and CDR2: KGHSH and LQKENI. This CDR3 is CASSPRGTDTQYF. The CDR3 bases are TGTGCCAGCTCACCCAGGGGGACAGATACGCAGTATTTT.

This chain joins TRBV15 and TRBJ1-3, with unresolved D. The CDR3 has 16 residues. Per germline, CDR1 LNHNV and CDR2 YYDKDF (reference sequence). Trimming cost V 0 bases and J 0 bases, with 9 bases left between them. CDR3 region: CATSRDLTVSGNTIYF. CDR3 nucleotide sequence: TGTGCCACCAGCAGAGATCTAACAGTCTCTGGAAACACCATATATTTT.